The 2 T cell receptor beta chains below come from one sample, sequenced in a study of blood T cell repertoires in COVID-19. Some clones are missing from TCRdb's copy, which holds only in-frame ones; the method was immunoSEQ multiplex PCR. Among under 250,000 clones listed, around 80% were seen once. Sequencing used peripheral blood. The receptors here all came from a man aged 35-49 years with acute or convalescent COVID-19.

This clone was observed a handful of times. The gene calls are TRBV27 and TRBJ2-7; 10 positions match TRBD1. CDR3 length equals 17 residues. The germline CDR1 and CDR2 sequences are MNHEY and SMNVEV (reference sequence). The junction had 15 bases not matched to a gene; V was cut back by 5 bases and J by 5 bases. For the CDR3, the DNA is TGTGCCAGCAGTCCCCTCGCTAGGGACAGGGGCAGCGACGAGCAGTACTTC. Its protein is CASSPLARDRGSDEQYF.

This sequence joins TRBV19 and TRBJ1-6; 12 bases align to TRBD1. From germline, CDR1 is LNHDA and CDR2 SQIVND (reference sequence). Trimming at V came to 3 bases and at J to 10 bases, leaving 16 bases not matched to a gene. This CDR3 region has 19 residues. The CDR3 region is CASSMGRQSGTGGRSPLHF. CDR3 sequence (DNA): TGTGCCAGTAGTATGGGACGTCAATCCGGGACAGGGGGCCGATCACCCCTCCACTTT.